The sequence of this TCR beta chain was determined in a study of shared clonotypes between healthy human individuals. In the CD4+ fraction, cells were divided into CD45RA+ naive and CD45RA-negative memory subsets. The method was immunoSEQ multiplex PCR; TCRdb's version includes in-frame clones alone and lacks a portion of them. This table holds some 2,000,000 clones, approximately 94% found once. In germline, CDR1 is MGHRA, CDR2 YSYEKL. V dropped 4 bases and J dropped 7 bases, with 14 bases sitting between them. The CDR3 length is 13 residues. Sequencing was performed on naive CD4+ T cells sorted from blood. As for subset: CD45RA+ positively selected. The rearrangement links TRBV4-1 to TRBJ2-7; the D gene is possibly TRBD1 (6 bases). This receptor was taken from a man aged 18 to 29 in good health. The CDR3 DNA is TGCGCCAGCAGCCTTTTCAGGGGTCGTGAGCAGTACTTC. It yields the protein CASSLFRGREQYF.